A single sample gave rise to the 15 T cell receptor beta chains below, sequenced in a study of cytomegalovirus exposure and HLA in healthy donors. The PCR contained 60 Vbeta and 13 Jbeta primers. Using immunoSEQ multiplex PCR, the repertoire was profiled, and TCRdb retains in-frame clones only, with some absent. In total, the table holds under 150,000 clones. Sequences were obtained from PBMCs. Receptors originate from a woman aged 60-70 years in good health and CMV-seronegative.

CDR3 sequence (DNA): TGTGCCAGCAGTGACTCGGGGGACTTTAGCACAGATACGCAGTATTTT. Its protein is CASSDSGDFSTDTQYF. The chain links TRBV6-4 to TRBJ2-3; possibly TRBD2 for D (6 bases). Trimming pared 0 bases from V and 0 bases from J, leaving 10 bases between. This CDR3 contains 16 residues. CDR1 is MRHNA, CDR2 SNTAGT, per germline.

The V gene is TRBV27, the J gene TRBJ1-2; 9 bases map to TRBD1. Trimming took 6 bases from V and 7 from J; bases not matched to a gene: 9. The CDR3 loop spans 14 amino acids. Germline values: CDR1 MNHEY, CDR2 SMNVEV (reference sequence). The CDR3 DNA sequence: TGTGCCAGCAGCTCACAGGGGGCTGAATTTGGCTACACCTTC. It codes for CASSSQGAEFGYTF.

The chain is built from TRBV30 and TRBJ1-1; 11 bases line up with TRBD1. CDR1 GTSNPN and CDR2 SVGIG come from the germline V gene (reference sequence). The V and J ends lost 5 bases and 2 bases, in that order; junction bases with no gene match: 7. The CDR3 contains 15 residues. The CDR3 DNA sequence: TGTGCCTGGGGTCCGGGACAGGGGGGAAACACTGAAGCTTTCTTT. Translating gives CAWGPGQGGNTEAFF.

This chain connects TRBV7-2 to TRBJ2-5; 9 bases map to TRBD2. V gave up 5 bases and J gave up 2 bases; unmatched junction bases: 15. Germline V gives CDR1 SGHTA, CDR2 FQGNSA. The CDR3 contains 18 residues. This CDR3 is CASSENRAGGVYQETQYF. CDR3 sequence (DNA): TGTGCCAGCAGCGAAAATCGGGCGGGAGGGGTATATCAAGAGACCCAGTACTTC.

This chain joins TRBV6-1 and TRBJ2-7; TRBD1 matches at 9 bases. V dropped 5 bases and J dropped 6; count of bases not matched to a gene: 11. The CDR3 has 15 residues. Looked up from germline, CDR1 is MNHNS and CDR2 is SASEGT. The CDR3 sequence: CASSPLTGGKVEQYF. CDR3 bases: TGTGCCAGCAGTCCACTGACAGGGGGAAAGGTCGAGCAGTACTTC.

The V gene is TRBV5-1, the J gene TRBJ1-1; TRBD1 matches at 7 bases. V gave up 0 bases and J gave up 8 bases; unmatched junction bases: 4. Germline V gene data show CDR1 as SGHRS and CDR2 as YFSETQ. CDR3 size: 13 residues. CDR3 bases: TGCGCCAGCAGCTTGGCCACGGACAGGGAAGCTTTCTTT. This encodes CASSLATDREAFF.

The CDR3 protein is CASSRLGLGTEAFF. Here the CDR3 DNA reads TGTGCCAGCAGCCGACTGGGACTGGGCACTGAAGCTTTCTTT. This chain joins TRBV7-8 and TRBJ1-1; D is perhaps TRBD1 (5 bases). The V end lost 5 bases, the J end lost 4 bases, and 14 bases lay between the germline ends. This CDR3 is built from 14 residues. CDR1 is SGHVS, CDR2 FQNEAQ, per germline.

The V gene is TRBV19, the J gene TRBJ1-5, with a tentative D call TRBD1 (5 bases). Germline V lookup: CDR1 LNHDA, CDR2 SQIVND (reference sequence). The CDR3 contains 15 residues. Between the trimmed V and J ends, which lost 4 bases and 0 bases, there was a span of 10 bases. The CDR3 spells CASSTTGISNQPQHF. As DNA, the CDR3 is TGTGCCAGTAGTACCACAGGAATTAGCAATCAGCCCCAGCATTTT.

The chain combines TRBV7-2 with TRBJ2-2, with 7 bases aligning to TRBD2. The germline gives CDR1 SGHTA, CDR2 FQGNSA. This CDR3 is built from 14 residues. V lost 6 bases and J lost 5; bases outside the gene matches: 6. The CDR3 sequence is CASRMGGSTGELFF. The DNA of the CDR3 is TGTGCCAGCAGGATGGGGGGGAGTACCGGGGAGCTGTTTTTT.

The chain carries TRBV2 and TRBJ1-5, with 9 bases lining up with TRBD1. The CDR3 sequence is 16 residues long. With V trimmed by 6 bases and J by 3 bases, 9 bases remained unmatched. From germline, CDR1 is SNHLY and CDR2 FYNNEI. In nucleotides, the CDR3 is TGTGCCAGCAGGGAACCGGGACAGGGAACCAATCAGCCCCAGCATTTT. It translates to CASREPGQGTNQPQHF.

The CDR3 region has the DNA TGCGCCAGCAGCCAAGGTCGAGGGACCGGGGAGCTGTTTTTT. Amino acid sequence: CASSQGRGTGELFF. The chain employs TRBV4-1 and TRBJ2-2; D possibly corresponds to TRBD2 (5 bases). The CDR3 has 14 residues. The germline gives CDR1 MGHRA, CDR2 YSYEKL. V was clipped by 1 base and J by 5 bases, with 8 bases between them.

The J gene is TRBJ2-1, the V gene TRBV7-9, with D possibly matching TRBD2 (5 bases). This CDR3 has 17 amino acids. The germline V gene has CDR1 SEHNR and CDR2 FQNEAQ (reference sequence). With 0 bases removed from V and 1 base from J, the gap between germline ends came to 13 bases. The chain's CDR3 is CASSLAKEVGSYNEQFF. In DNA, the CDR3 is TGTGCCAGCAGCTTAGCGAAGGAGGTTGGATCCTACAATGAGCAGTTCTTC.

This chain uses TRBV5-1 with TRBJ1-4; a possible D gene is TRBD1 (6 bases). Germline V gene sequence: CDR1 SGHRS, CDR2 YFSETQ. The CDR3 contains 14 residues. Trimming removed 1 base from V and 7 bases from J, with 11 bases in between. CDR3 in DNA: TGCGCCAGCAGCTTGAGGGGGGGAGGTGAAAAACTGTTTTTT. Amino acids: CASSLRGGGEKLFF.

The chain is built from TRBV4-1 and TRBJ2-5; TRBD1 is a possible D gene (5 bases). Per the germline V gene, CDR1 is MGHRA and CDR2 is YSYEKL. The CDR3 is 16 residues long. V lost 0 bases and J lost 4, with 15 bases in between. CDR3 in DNA: TGCGCCAGCAGCCAAGATTATAAAGGGGCAGGAGAGACCCAGTACTTC. Encoded protein: CASSQDYKGAGETQYF.

V usage is TRBV5-1 and J usage is TRBJ2-5; the match to TRBD2 covers 7 bases. The tail of the sequence fits TRBJ2-7 better, so the J call may be wrong. Per the germline V gene, CDR1 is SGHRS and CDR2 is YFSETQ. This CDR3 is built from 18 residues. In DNA form, the CDR3 reads TGCGCCAGCAGCCCCCACCGAGGCTTGCGGGAGTTCTCCTACGAGCAGTACTTC. Its protein is CASSPHRGLREFSYEQYF.